The 18 T cell receptor beta chains presented below share a single source sample, sequenced in a study of blood T cell repertoires in COVID-19. Assay: immunoSEQ multiplex PCR; the TCRdb copy retains only in-frame clones and omits some. The repertoire holds 150,000 to 190,000 clones, with around 80% as singletons. Sample: PBMCs or T cells enriched from blood (not recorded which). The receptor set was obtained from a man aged 45 to 65 who had recovered from COVID-19.

This clone has a single count. J is TRBJ2-5 and V is TRBV6-6; D is perhaps TRBD1 (6 bases). With 6 bases removed from V and 3 bases from J, the gap between germline ends came to 17 bases. The CDR3 runs 15 residues. Germline CDR1 reads MNHNY; CDR2 reads SVGAGI (reference sequence). The CDR3 nucleotides read TGTGCCAGCAGAACCCTTCTGGGGGCTGAAGAGACCCAGTACTTC. Its translation: CASRTLLGAEETQYF.

This chain joins TRBV27 and TRBJ2-2; 8 bases line up with TRBD2. Germline CDR1 and CDR2: MNHEY and SMNVEV (reference sequence). Germline trimming cut 6 bases from V and 6 bases from J; bases unmatched to any gene: 12. The CDR3 has 16 amino acids. The CDR3 sequence: CASSHGGGPGSGELFF. DNA for the CDR3: TGTGCCAGCAGCCACGGCGGGGGGCCTGGGTCCGGGGAGCTGTTTTTT.

This chain links TRBV7-6 with TRBJ2-1, with 11 bases that match TRBD2. The V gene's germline CDR1 is SGHVS and CDR2 FNYEAQ. The length of the CDR3 is 19 residues. V shed 5 bases and J 5 bases; nucleotides not matched to a gene: 17. The CDR3 coding sequence is TGTGCCAGCAGCCGCCAGGCCCCTAGCGGGGGGAGGGTCGACAATGAGCAGTTCTTC. This translates into CASSRQAPSGGRVDNEQFF.

This chain links TRBV15 with TRBJ2-1; 12 bases map to TRBD2. CDR1 and CDR2 from the germline V gene are LNHNV and YYDKDF (reference sequence). V trimming: 4 bases; J trimming: 0 bases; junction bases outside the gene matches: 10. This CDR3 is built from 19 residues. CDR3 region: CATSTRTRLAGASYNEQFF. Here the CDR3 DNA reads TGTGCCACCAGCACACGAACCCGACTAGCGGGGGCCTCCTACAATGAGCAGTTCTTC.

This sequence joins TRBV9 and TRBJ1-1, with 9 bases aligning to TRBD1. The trim removed 4 bases at V and 11 bases at J, leaving 15 bases unmatched. The CDR3 consists of 15 residues. Germline assignment: CDR1 SGDLS and CDR2 YYNGEE. Written as DNA, the CDR3 is TGTGCCAGCAGCCCCCGTCCCGGGACAGGGTCTGGGGCTTTCTTT. It specifies CASSPRPGTGSGAFF.

The chain employs TRBV7-2 and TRBJ2-7, with 8 bases that match TRBD2. With 4 bases clipped from V and 3 bases from J, the junction kept 17 bases outside the gene matches. This CDR3 has 18 amino acids. Germline CDR1 reads SGHTA; CDR2 reads FQGNSA. The CDR3 loop is CASSSTLWRGDVHYEQYF. The CDR3 DNA reads TGTGCCAGCAGCTCAACCCTCTGGCGGGGGGACGTCCACTACGAGCAGTACTTC. Combining the CDR3 with reference TRBV7-2 and TRBJ2-7 gives the whole variable domain GAGVSQSPSNKVTEKGKDVELRCDPISGHTALYWYRQSLGQGLEFLIYFQGNSAPDKSGLPSDRFSAERTGGSVSTLTIQRTQQEDSAVYLCASSSTLWRGDVHYEQYFGPGTRLTVT.

This clone was counted once. The genes are TRBV4-1 and TRBJ1-5; TRBD1 aligns across 7 bases. This CDR3 region has 18 residues. The germline gives CDR1 MGHRA, CDR2 YSYEKL. The junction had 10 bases not matched to a gene; V was cut back by 0 bases and J by 2 bases. The chain's CDR3 is CASSQDRRGGAGNQPQHF. DNA of the CDR3: TGCGCCAGCAGCCAAGATCGGCGAGGGGGCGCAGGCAATCAGCCCCAGCATTTT.

In this sample, this clone turned up many times. CDR3 sequence: CASSVAPGDTYGYTF. DNA of the CDR3: TGTGCCAGCAGCGTAGCCCCAGGGGATACCTATGGCTACACCTTC. The chain links TRBV9 to TRBJ1-2; D is perhaps TRBD1 (6 bases). With 0 bases removed from V and 4 bases from J, the gap between germline ends came to 13 bases. The CDR3 runs 15 residues. Per the germline V gene, CDR1 is SGDLS and CDR2 is YYNGEE.

This chain connects TRBV19 to TRBJ1-5; 10 bases match TRBD1. This CDR3 contains 15 residues. V was clipped by 6 bases and J by 4 bases; unmatched bases: 6. Germline values: CDR1 LNHDA, CDR2 SQIVND (reference sequence). Here the CDR3 DNA reads TGTGCCAGTAGCGGGGACAGGGGAAGAAATCAGCCCCAGCATTTT. Encoded protein: CASSGDRGRNQPQHF. Drawing the rest from reference TRBV19 and TRBJ1-5, the complete variable domain is DGGITQSPKYLFRKEGQNVTLSCEQNLNHDAMYWYRQDPGQGLRLIYYSQIVNDFQKGDIAEGYSVSREKKESFPLTVTSAQKNPTAFYLCASSGDRGRNQPQHFGDGTRLSIL.

The rearrangement uses TRBV10-2 and TRBJ2-1; 10 positions agree with TRBD2. The CDR3 contains 16 residues. Trimming removed 2 bases from V and 1 base from J; junction bases left unmatched: 2. CDR1 is WSHSY and CDR2 is SAAADI in the germline V gene. The CDR3 coding sequence is TGCGCCAGCAGTGAGCTAGCGGGGGAGTCCTACAATGAGCAGTTCTTC. Its translation is CASSELAGESYNEQFF.

J is TRBJ1-3 and V is TRBV7-2, with D perhaps TRBD1 (6 bases). Trimming cost V 1 base and J 4 bases, with 11 bases left between them. CDR1 is SGHTA and CDR2 is FQGNSA in the germline V gene. The CDR3 has 15 residues. The CDR3 is CASSLVGAGGNTIYF. CDR3 sequence (DNA): TGTGCCAGCAGCTTAGTGGGGGCAGGCGGAAACACCATATATTTT.

This clone was picked up a small number of times. This rearrangement joins TRBV6-1 to TRBJ2-1, with TRBD2 matching over 7 bases. Per the germline V gene, CDR1 is MNHNS and CDR2 is SASEGT. The V and J ends lost 1 base and 4 bases, in that order; junction bases with no gene match: 10. This CDR3 has 17 amino acids. CDR3 protein: CASSEVALADKYNEQFF. In DNA form, the CDR3 reads TGTGCCAGCAGTGAAGTCGCCCTAGCGGATAAATACAATGAGCAGTTCTTC.

The chain has TRBV3-1 (or the pseudogene TRBV3-2) and TRBJ1-4; TRBD1 matches 11 bases. Trimming cost V 7 bases and J 8 bases; bases outside gene matches: 6. This CDR3 has 14 residues. Germline lookup yields CDR1 LGHDT and CDR2 YNNKEL (reference sequence). CDR3 nucleotide sequence: TGTGCCAGCACCGGGACAGGGGGTAGCGAAAAACTGTTTTTT. Protein: CASTGTGGSEKLFF.

The J gene is TRBJ1-4, the V gene TRBV5-4; 7 bases line up with TRBD1. The CDR3 is made up of 13 amino acids. Germline V CDR1 and CDR2: SGHNT, YYREEE (reference sequence). V lost 2 bases and J lost 7; bases outside the gene matches: 2. The CDR3 DNA follows: TGTGCCAGCAGCTTAGGGACAGCTGAAAAACTGTTTTTT. Translated, it gives CASSLGTAEKLFF.

This chain uses TRBV5-4 with TRBJ2-5; perhaps TRBD2 as D (5 bases). This CDR3 is 12 amino acids long. V lost 10 bases and J lost 0, with 10 bases in between. From germline, CDR1 is SGHNT and CDR2 YYREEE (reference sequence). This CDR3 is CARPGDQETQYF. As DNA, the CDR3 is TGTGCCCGCCCCGGGGACCAAGAGACCCAGTACTTC.

This chain connects TRBV9 to TRBJ1-2, with 11 nucleotides matching TRBD1. CDR1 and CDR2 (germline): SGDLS, YYNGEE. V was pared by 3 bases and J by 4 bases, with 11 bases of the junction left unmatched. The length of the CDR3 is 17 residues. CDR3 sequence reads: CASSANAGQGVGYGYTF. CDR3 coding DNA: TGTGCCAGCAGCGCAAACGCGGGACAGGGGGTCGGCTATGGCTACACCTTC.

This sequence joins TRBV6-2 or TRBV6-3 and TRBJ1-1; D gene unclear. This CDR3 has 11 amino acids. The V gene's germline CDR1 is MNHEY and CDR2 SVGEGT. The ends were cut back, 2 bases at V and 8 bases at J, with 6 bases in the middle. This CDR3 reads CASSYLREAFF. CDR3 coding DNA: TGTGCCAGCAGTTACCTGAGGGAAGCTTTCTTT.

J is TRBJ1-6 and V is TRBV6-5, with D maybe TRBD1 (6 bases). The germline V gene encodes CDR1 MNHEY and CDR2 SVGAGI. This CDR3 contains 14 residues. V lost 3 bases and J 14 bases, leaving 17 bases between the germline ends. In nucleotides, the CDR3 is TGTGCCAGCAGTTATGGGACATCTTCAATCACCCTCCACTTT. This gives the protein CASSYGTSSITLHF.